A single sample is the source of the 2 T cell receptor beta chains below, sequenced in a study of long-term antiretroviral therapy in people with HIV. Survey level was the resolution at which the v3.0 immunoSEQ assay ran. TCRdb's copy holds only in-frame clones and misses some; the assay was immunoSEQ multiplex PCR. The table records roughly 20,000 clones, 70% to 80% of them present only once. The starting material was unsorted PBMCs, obtained around 1.7 years before starting antiretroviral therapy. The receptors derive from a middle-aged woman with HIV.

This clone has just a few counts. V and J are TRBV25-1 and TRBJ1-1; tentatively, D is TRBD1 (5 bases). Germline values: CDR1 MGHDK, CDR2 SYGVNS. V lost 5 bases to trimming and J lost 1 base, with 14 bases between them. The CDR3 runs to 15 residues. CDR3 nucleotides: TGTGCCAGCAGTTGGGGGGGAGCAGGGAACACTGAAGCTTTCTTT. The encoded protein is CASSWGGAGNTEAFF. The whole variable domain, remainder taken from reference TRBV25-1 and TRBJ1-1, is EADIYQTPRYLVIGTGKKITLECSQTMGHDKMYWYQQDPGMELHLIHYSYGVNSTEKGDLSSESTVSRIRTEHFPLTLESARPSHTSQYLCASSWGGAGNTEAFFGQGTRLTVV.

The chain is built from TRBV29-1 and TRBJ2-7; TRBD1 matches 8 bases. The junction had 8 bases not matched to a gene; V was cut back by 7 bases and J by 6 bases. Germline CDR1 and CDR2: SQVTM and ANQGSEA. The CDR3 runs to 12 residues. This CDR3 reads CSAGTGGSEQYF. The CDR3 DNA follows: TGCAGCGCCGGGACAGGAGGGTCCGAGCAGTACTTC.